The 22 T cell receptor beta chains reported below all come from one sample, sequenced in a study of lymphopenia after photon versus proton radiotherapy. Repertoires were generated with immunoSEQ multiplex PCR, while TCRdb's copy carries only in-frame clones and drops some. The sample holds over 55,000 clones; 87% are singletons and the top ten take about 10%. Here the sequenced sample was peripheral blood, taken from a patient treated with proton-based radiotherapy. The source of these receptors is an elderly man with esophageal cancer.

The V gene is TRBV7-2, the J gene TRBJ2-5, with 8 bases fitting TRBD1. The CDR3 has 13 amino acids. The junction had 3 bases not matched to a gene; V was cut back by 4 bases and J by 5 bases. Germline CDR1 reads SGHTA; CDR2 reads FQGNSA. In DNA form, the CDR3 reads TGTGCCAGCAGCTCAGGGGGCTGGGAGACCCAGTACTTC. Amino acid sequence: CASSSGGWETQYF. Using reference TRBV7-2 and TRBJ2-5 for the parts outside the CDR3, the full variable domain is GAGVSQSPSNKVTEKGKDVELRCDPISGHTALYWYRQSLGQGLEFLIYFQGNSAPDKSGLPSDRFSAERTGGSVSTLTIQRTQQEDSAVYLCASSSGGWETQYFGPGTRLLVL.

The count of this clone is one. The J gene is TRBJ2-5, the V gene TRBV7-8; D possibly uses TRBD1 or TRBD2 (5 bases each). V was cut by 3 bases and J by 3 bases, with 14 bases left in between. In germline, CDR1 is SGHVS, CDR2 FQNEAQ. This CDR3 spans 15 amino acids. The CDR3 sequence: CASSFIGTEEETQYF. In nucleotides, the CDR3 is TGTGCCAGCAGCTTCATTGGGACGGAAGAAGAGACCCAGTACTTC.

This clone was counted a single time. In DNA, the CDR3 is TGTGCCAGCAGCCCGGGGGGGGGAGAGACCCAGTACTTC. As protein: CASSPGGGETQYF. The chain recombines TRBV5-4 with TRBJ2-5; 8 nucleotides align to TRBD2. Germline V lookup: CDR1 SGHNT, CDR2 YYREEE (reference sequence). The J segment lost 4 bases and the V segment lost 4 bases, leaving 3 bases of the junction unmatched. The CDR3 has 13 amino acids.

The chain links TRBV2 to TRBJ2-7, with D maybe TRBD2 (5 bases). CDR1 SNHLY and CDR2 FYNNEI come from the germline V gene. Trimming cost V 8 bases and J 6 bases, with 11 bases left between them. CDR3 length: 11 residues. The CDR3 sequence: CASGRSGEQYF. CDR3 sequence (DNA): TGTGCCAGCGGGAGATCGGGCGAGCAGTACTTC.

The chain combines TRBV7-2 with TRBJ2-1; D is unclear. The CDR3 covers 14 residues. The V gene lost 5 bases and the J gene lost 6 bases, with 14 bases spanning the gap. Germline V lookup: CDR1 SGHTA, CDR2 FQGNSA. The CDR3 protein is CASSPVSGRNEQFF. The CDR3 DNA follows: TGTGCCAGCAGCCCCGTCTCCGGGCGCAATGAGCAGTTCTTC.

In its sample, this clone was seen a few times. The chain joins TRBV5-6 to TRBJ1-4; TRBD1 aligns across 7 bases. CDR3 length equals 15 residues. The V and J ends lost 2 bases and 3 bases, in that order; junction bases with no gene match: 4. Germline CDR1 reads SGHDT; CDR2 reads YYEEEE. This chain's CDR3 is CASSLTGTANEKLFF. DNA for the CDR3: TGTGCCAGCAGCTTAACCGGGACAGCTAATGAAAAACTGTTTTTT. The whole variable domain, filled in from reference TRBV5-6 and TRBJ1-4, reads DAGVTQSPTHLIKTRGQQVTLRCSPKSGHDTVSWYQQALGQGPQFIFQYYEEEERQRGNFPDRFSGHQFPNYSSELNVNALLLGDSALYLCASSLTGTANEKLFFGSGTQLSVL.

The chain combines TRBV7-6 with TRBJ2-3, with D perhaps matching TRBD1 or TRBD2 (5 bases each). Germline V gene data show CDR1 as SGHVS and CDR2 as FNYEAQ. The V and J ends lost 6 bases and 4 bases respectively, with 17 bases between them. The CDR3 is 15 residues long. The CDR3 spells CASSTGRMSSDTQYF. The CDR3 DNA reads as TGTGCCAGCAGTACGGGGCGAATGTCTTCAGATACGCAGTATTTT.

The CDR3 loop is CASSYGQSTDTQYF. The CDR3 DNA sequence: TGTGCCAGCAGCTACGGACAGTCCACAGATACGCAGTATTTT. J is TRBJ2-3 and V is TRBV5-5, with D possibly TRBD1 on 6 matching bases. Germline V lookup: CDR1 SGHKS, CDR2 YYEKEE (reference sequence). CDR3 length equals 14 residues. V was shortened by 3 bases and J by 2 bases, with 10 bases between the two germline ends.

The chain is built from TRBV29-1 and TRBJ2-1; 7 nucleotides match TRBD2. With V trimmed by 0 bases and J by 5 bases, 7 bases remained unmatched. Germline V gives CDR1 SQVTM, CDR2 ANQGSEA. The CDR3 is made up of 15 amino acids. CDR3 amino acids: CSVEDPTGGDNEQFF. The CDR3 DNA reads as TGCAGCGTTGAAGATCCAACGGGAGGTGACAATGAGCAGTTCTTC.

CDR3 nucleotide sequence: TGCGCCAGCAGCCCTACGGGGAGTGAAAAACTGTTTTTT. This codes for CASSPTGSEKLFF. The chain links TRBV10-2 to TRBJ1-4; D is unresolved. Deletions cut 6 bases from V and 7 bases from J, with 12 bases between. Germline V CDR1 and CDR2: WSHSY, SAAADI. This CDR3 is 13 amino acids long.

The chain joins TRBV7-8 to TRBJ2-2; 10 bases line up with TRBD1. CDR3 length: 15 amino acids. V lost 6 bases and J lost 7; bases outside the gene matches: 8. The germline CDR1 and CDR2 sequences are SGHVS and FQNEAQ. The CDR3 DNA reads TGTGCCAGCAGGCCCGGGACAGGGGAAGGCGGGGAGCTGTTTTTT. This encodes CASRPGTGEGGELFF.

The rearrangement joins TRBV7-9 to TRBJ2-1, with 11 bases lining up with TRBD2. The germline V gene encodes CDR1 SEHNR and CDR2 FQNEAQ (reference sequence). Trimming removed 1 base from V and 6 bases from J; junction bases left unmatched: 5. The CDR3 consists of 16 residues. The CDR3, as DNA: TGTGCCAGCAGCTTAGAGGGACTAGCGGCGAGCAATGAGCAGTTCTTC. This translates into CASSLEGLAASNEQFF.

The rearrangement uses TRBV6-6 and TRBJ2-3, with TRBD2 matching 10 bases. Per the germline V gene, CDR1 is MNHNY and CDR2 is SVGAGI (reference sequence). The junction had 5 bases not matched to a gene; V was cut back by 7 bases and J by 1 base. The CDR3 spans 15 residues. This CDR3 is CASNPAGGGTDTQYF. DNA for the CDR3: TGTGCCAGCAACCCAGCGGGGGGGGGCACAGATACGCAGTATTTT.

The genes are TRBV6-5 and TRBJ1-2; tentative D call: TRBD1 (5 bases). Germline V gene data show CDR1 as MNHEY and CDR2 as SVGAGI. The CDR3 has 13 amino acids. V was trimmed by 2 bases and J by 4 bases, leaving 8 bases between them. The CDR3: CASSYGAGYGYTF. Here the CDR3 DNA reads TGTGCCAGCAGTTACGGGGCAGGCTATGGCTACACCTTC.

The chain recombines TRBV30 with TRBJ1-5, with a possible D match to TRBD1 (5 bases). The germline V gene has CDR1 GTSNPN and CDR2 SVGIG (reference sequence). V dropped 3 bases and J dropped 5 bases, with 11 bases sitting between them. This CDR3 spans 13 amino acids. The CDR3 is CAWREGPYQPQHF. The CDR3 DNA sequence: TGTGCCTGGAGAGAGGGACCCTATCAGCCCCAGCATTTT. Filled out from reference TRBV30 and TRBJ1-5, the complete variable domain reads SQTIHQWPATLVQPVGSPLSLECTVEGTSNPNLYWYRQAAGRGLQLLFYSVGIGQISSEVPQNLSASRPQDRQFILSSKKLLLSDSGFYLCAWREGPYQPQHFGDGTRLSIL.

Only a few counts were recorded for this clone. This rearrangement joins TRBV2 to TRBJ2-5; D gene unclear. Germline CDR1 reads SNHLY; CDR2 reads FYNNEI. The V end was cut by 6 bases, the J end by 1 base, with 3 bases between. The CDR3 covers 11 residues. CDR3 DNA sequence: TGTGCCAGCAGGTCCCAAGAGACCCAGTACTTC. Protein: CASRSQETQYF.

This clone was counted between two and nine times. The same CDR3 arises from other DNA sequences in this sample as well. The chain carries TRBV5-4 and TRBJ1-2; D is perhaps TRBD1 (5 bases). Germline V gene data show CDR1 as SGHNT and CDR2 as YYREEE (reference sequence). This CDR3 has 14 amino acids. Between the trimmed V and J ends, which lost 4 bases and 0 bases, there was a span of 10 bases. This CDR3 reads CASSLGGTNYGYTF. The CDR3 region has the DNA TGTGCCAGCAGCCTGGGGGGGACTAACTATGGCTACACCTTC.

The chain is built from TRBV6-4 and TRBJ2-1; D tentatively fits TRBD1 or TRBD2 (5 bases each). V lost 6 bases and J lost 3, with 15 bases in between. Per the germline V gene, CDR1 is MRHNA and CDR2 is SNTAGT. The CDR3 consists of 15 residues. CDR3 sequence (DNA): TGTGCCAGCAGCCAGGAGGCAGGGAGCTACAATGAGCAGTTCTTC. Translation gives CASSQEAGSYNEQFF.

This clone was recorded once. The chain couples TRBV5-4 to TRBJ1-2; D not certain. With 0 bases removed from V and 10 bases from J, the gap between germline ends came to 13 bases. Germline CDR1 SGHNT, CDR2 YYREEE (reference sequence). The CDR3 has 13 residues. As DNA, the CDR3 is TGTGCCAGCAGCTTGGCCCAGGATGCTGACTACACCTTC. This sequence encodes CASSLAQDADYTF.

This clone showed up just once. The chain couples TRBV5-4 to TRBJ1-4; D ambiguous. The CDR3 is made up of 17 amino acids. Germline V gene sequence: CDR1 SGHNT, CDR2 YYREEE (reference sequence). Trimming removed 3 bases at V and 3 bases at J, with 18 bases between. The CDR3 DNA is TGTGCCAGCAGCTCTGCTAGGCCCGGGAGAGCTAATGAAAAACTGTTTTTT. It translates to CASSSARPGRANEKLFF.

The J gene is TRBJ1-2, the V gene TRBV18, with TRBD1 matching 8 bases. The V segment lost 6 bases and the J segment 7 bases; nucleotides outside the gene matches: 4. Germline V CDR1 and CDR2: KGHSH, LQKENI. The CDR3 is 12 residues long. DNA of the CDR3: TGTGCCAGCTCGGACAGGGATGGTGGCTACACCTTC. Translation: CASSDRDGGYTF.

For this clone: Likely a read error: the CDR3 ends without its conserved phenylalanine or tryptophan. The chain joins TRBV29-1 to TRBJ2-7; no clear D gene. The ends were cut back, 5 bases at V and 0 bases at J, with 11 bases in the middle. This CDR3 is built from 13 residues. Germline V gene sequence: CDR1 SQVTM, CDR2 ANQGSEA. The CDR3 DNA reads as TGCAGCGTTCTAGGTCAAGCCTCCTACGAGCAGTACTCC. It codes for CSVLGQASYEQYS.